Shown below are 30 T cell receptor beta chains from a single sample sequenced in a study of metastatic and nonmetastatic thyroid tumors. Not a single patient had been given any form of treatment at any point before undergoing thyroid surgery. TCRdb re-called clones from the PCR reads using MiXCR. This table holds more than 20,000 clones, roughly 12% found once. The sequenced sample consisted of blood. These TCRs come from a female donor with papillary thyroid cancer or a benign thyroid nodule (not recorded which). Some clones in this sample may be carry-over from other donors' samples.

This clone was observed many times. V and J are TRBV2 and TRBJ1-3, with D tentatively TRBD1 (5 bases). The germline V and J ends were trimmed by 7 bases and 4 bases, with 17 bases remaining between them. Germline-derived CDR1 and CDR2 are SNHLY and FYNNEI. The CDR3 spans 15 residues. CDR3 sequence reads: CASKRRGAGGNTIYF. DNA of the CDR3: TGTGCCAGCAAAAGGAGGGGCGCGGGAGGAAACACCATATATTTT.

The table lists this clone with many counts. The chain is built from TRBV5-1 and TRBJ2-1, with TRBD2 matching 7 bases. After removal of 3 bases from V and 2 bases from J, the junction contained 14 bases not matched to a gene. The CDR3 sequence is 18 residues long. The germline V gene has CDR1 SGHRS and CDR2 YFSETQ. Here the CDR3 reads CASSSGGTAGLTYNEQFF. The CDR3 nucleotides read TGCGCCAGCAGCTCGGGGGGAACGGCGGGACTTACCTACAATGAGCAGTTCTTC.

This clone is labeled medium-sized (0.01 to 0.1%). This rearrangement joins TRBV27 to TRBJ2-1; no clear D. The germline gives CDR1 MNHEY, CDR2 SMNVEV (reference sequence). The CDR3 sequence is 15 residues long. V shed 2 bases and J shed 7 bases, with 15 bases lying between them. The CDR3 sequence is CASSLRVWFGNEQFF. CDR3 nucleotide sequence: TGTGCCAGCAGTTTAAGGGTCTGGTTTGGGAATGAGCAGTTCTTC.

This chain links TRBV12-3 or TRBV12-4 with TRBJ2-6; no reliable D call. The CDR3 covers 16 residues. Trimming took 2 bases from V and 3 from J, leaving 11 bases between them. Written as DNA, the CDR3 is TGTGCCAGCAGTTTATTCCAGGCTAGTGGGGCCAACGTCCTGACTTTC. Amino acids: CASSLFQASGANVLTF.

This clone was detected many times. The chain combines TRBV9 with TRBJ2-1; 11 bases are shared with TRBD2. CDR1 is SGDLS and CDR2 is YYNGEE in the germline V gene. The CDR3 is 17 amino acids. V was clipped by 4 bases and J by 5 bases; unmatched bases: 11. The CDR3 DNA sequence: TGTGCCAGCAGCCCCGCCCTGACTAGCGGGGTCCACAATGAGCAGTTCTTC. This translates into CASSPALTSGVHNEQFF.

In its sample, this clone ranks as medium-sized. The gene calls are TRBV6-1 and TRBJ2-1; D uncertain. Germline CDR1 and CDR2: MNHNS and SASEGT. V lost 3 bases to trimming and J lost 0 bases, with 6 bases between them. CDR3 length: 14 amino acids. CDR3 sequence reads: CASSDRSSYNEQFF. The DNA for the CDR3 is TGTGCCAGCAGTGACAGGAGCTCCTACAATGAGCAGTTCTTC.

The rearrangement joins TRBV10-3 to TRBJ2-7; D might be TRBD1 (6 bases). The CDR3 spans 13 residues. The V and J ends lost 6 bases and 2 bases respectively, with 11 bases between them. The germline V gene encodes CDR1 ENHRY and CDR2 SYGVKD. The CDR3 DNA reads TGTGCCATCAGGCCGGGACAAACCTACGAGCAGTACTTC. The encoded protein is CAIRPGQTYEQYF.

J is TRBJ2-1 and V is TRBV12-5; 8 nucleotides match TRBD1. CDR3 size: 14 residues. Germline V gene lookup returns CDR1 LGHNT and CDR2 FRNRAP. V dropped 8 bases and J dropped 7; count of bases not matched to a gene: 10. CDR3 region: CASWGQAPRNEQFF. Here the CDR3 DNA reads TGTGCTAGTTGGGGACAGGCCCCTCGGAATGAGCAGTTCTTC.

Many counts were recorded for this clone. The chain's CDR3 is CSVVRGAPSYEQYF. The CDR3 nucleotides are TGCAGCGTTGTCCGTGGAGCCCCCTCCTACGAGCAGTACTTC. The chain carries TRBV29-1 and TRBJ2-7; D remains ambiguous. Per the germline V gene, CDR1 is SQVTM and CDR2 is ANQGSEA. Between the trimmed V and J ends, which lost 4 bases and 0 bases, there was a span of 13 bases. The CDR3 loop spans 14 amino acids.

This clone appeared many times. V usage is TRBV5-5 and J usage is TRBJ2-3, with TRBD2 as a possible D gene (7 bases). The V gene's germline CDR1 is SGHKS and CDR2 YYEKEE (reference sequence). CDR3 length: 15 residues. Between the trimmed V and J ends, which lost 2 bases and 2 bases, there was a span of 12 bases. In nucleotides, the CDR3 is TGTGCCAGCAGCTTTGGCGGGGGCAACACAGATACGCAGTATTTT. Encoded protein: CASSFGGGNTDTQYF. Drawing the rest from reference TRBV5-5 and TRBJ2-3, the complete variable domain is DAGVTQSPTHLIKTRGQQVTLRCSPISGHKSVSWYQQVLGQGPQFIFQYYEKEERGRGNFPDRFSARQFPNYSSELNVNALLLGDSALYLCASSFGGGNTDTQYFGPGTRLTVL.

CDR3 sequence: CASSPGQGELLTDTQYF. The CDR3 coding sequence is TGCGCCAGCAGCCCAGGACAGGGGGAACTCCTCACAGATACGCAGTATTTT. The chain joins TRBV5-1 to TRBJ2-3, with TRBD1 matching over 10 bases. The CDR3 has 17 residues. Germline V gene sequence: CDR1 SGHRS, CDR2 YFSETQ. J was trimmed by 2 bases and V by 4 bases; bases with no gene match: 10.

This clone appeared many times. This chain joins TRBV16 and TRBJ1-2; D remains ambiguous. The V end lost 0 bases, the J end lost 4 bases, and 9 bases lay between the germline ends. The CDR3 consists of 14 residues. Per germline, CDR1 KGHSY and CDR2 FQNENV. CDR3: CASSQSAGTYGYTF. The CDR3 nucleotides are TGTGCCAGCAGCCAATCGGCTGGTACCTATGGCTACACCTTC.

Sample share makes this clone medium-sized (0.01 to 0.1%). The J gene is TRBJ2-1, the V gene TRBV12-3 or TRBV12-4, with D possibly matching TRBD2 (6 bases). Trimming stripped 6 bases from V and 7 bases from J, with 16 bases between. The CDR3 consists of 14 residues. DNA for the CDR3: TGTGCCAGCAGAACAGCGGGCCGAAGGAATGAGCAGTTCTTC. The encoded protein is CASRTAGRRNEQFF.

The chain recombines TRBV20-1 with TRBJ1-2, with 8 bases aligning to TRBD1. The CDR3 is 17 residues long. Germline loops: CDR1 DFQATT, CDR2 SNEGSKA (reference sequence). The trim removed 5 bases at V and 4 bases at J, leaving 18 bases unmatched. The CDR3 DNA reads as TGCAGTGCTTGGAAGGCGGACAGGGATGGGGGGGGCTATGGCTACACCTTC. This codes for CSAWKADRDGGGYGYTF.

At least ten counts were recorded for this clone. The junction does not match germline at one end; this may be a read error. The rearrangement joins TRBV7-9 to TRBJ1-3; D unclear. The germline gives CDR1 SEHNR, CDR2 FQNEAQ (reference sequence). The CDR3 loop spans 14 amino acids. The CDR3 DNA sequence: TGTGCCAGCAGCCTAGCCAACTCTGGAAACACCATATATTTT. Encoded protein: CASSLANSGNTIYF.

This clone was seen ten or more times. The V and J genes are TRBV5-1 and TRBJ2-6, with 8 bases lining up with TRBD1. CDR3 size: 20 residues. CDR1 SGHRS and CDR2 YFSETQ come from the germline V gene. The ends lost 4 bases at V and 0 bases at J; junction bases unmatched: 15. In DNA, the CDR3 is TGCGCCAGCAGCCCGATCCCAGGGACAGGCCTAACCTCTGGGGCCAACGTCCTGACTTTC. Encoded protein: CASSPIPGTGLTSGANVLTF.

V gene TRBV6-4 combines with J gene TRBJ1-2; a weak D match, TRBD1 (6 bases). The germline gives CDR1 MRHNA, CDR2 SNTAGT. The CDR3 loop spans 17 amino acids. V was shortened by 6 bases and J by 4 bases, with 24 bases between the two germline ends. Written as DNA, the CDR3 is TGTGCCAGCAGCTCAAAAAGGGGGGGGGTCGTTCCCTATGGCTACACCTTC. Its translation: CASSSKRGGVVPYGYTF.

The chain recombines TRBV5-1 with TRBJ2-3; no clear D. The CDR3 has 13 amino acids. Germline V CDR1 and CDR2: SGHRS, YFSETQ. Trimming took 0 bases from V and 7 from J, leaving 9 bases between them. CDR3 sequence reads: CASSLDGSYTQYF. The DNA of the CDR3 is TGCGCCAGCAGCTTGGATGGTTCCTATACGCAGTATTTT.

This clone was recorded at least ten times. The chain joins TRBV5-1 to TRBJ1-3, with D perhaps matching TRBD1 (5 bases). This CDR3 has 16 residues. V was cut by 0 bases and J by 2 bases, with 12 bases left in between. Germline V lookup: CDR1 SGHRS, CDR2 YFSETQ. The CDR3 loop is CASSLGNGGAGNTIYF. As DNA, the CDR3 is TGCGCCAGCAGCTTGGGGAACGGGGGAGCTGGAAACACCATATATTTT.

This clone has a count of ten or more. This same CDR3 is encoded by further DNA sequences in the sample. The rearrangement uses TRBV28 and TRBJ2-1; TRBD2 matches 11 bases. J lost 3 bases, V lost 6 bases, and 4 bases had no gene match. The CDR3 totals 15 residues. Germline V CDR1 and CDR2: MDHEN, SYDVKM. As DNA, the CDR3 is TGTGCCAGCAGACGGACTAGCGGGCACTACAATGAGCAGTTCTTC. It codes for CASRRTSGHYNEQFF.

At least ten counts were recorded for this clone. The rearrangement uses TRBV19 and TRBJ1-2, with TRBD1 as a possible D gene (5 bases). CDR1 LNHDA and CDR2 SQIVND come from the germline V gene (reference sequence). CDR3 length: 14 residues. The V end lost 7 bases, the J end lost 7 bases, and 19 bases lay between the germline ends. CDR3 DNA sequence: TGTGCCAGTACCTTCTCGTTGGGGACTGGTGGCTACACCTTC. It is translated as CASTFSLGTGGYTF. The entire variable domain, with the rest obtained from reference TRBV19 and TRBJ1-2, is as follows: DGGITQSPKYLFRKEGQNVTLSCEQNLNHDAMYWYRQDPGQGLRLIYYSQIVNDFQKGDIAEGYSVSREKKESFPLTVTSAQKNPTAFYLCASTFSLGTGGYTFGSGTRLTVV.

This clone was detected many times. The chain is built from TRBV29-1 and TRBJ2-7, with 7 bases aligning to TRBD2. Losses at the gene ends were 5 bases for V and 2 bases for J; bases not matched to a gene: 6. This CDR3 has 13 amino acids. The V gene's germline CDR1 is SQVTM and CDR2 ANQGSEA. The CDR3 DNA reads TGCAGCGTTCGCGGGGGAGGGCCCTACGAGCAGTACTTC. Translated, it gives CSVRGGGPYEQYF.

Comment on this clone: Here the CDR3 omits its conserved ending phenylalanine or tryptophan, so a read error is the likely source. The genes are TRBV15 and TRBJ1-3; D gene ambiguous. Germline lookup yields CDR1 LNHNV and CDR2 YYDKDF (reference sequence). The CDR3 has 15 amino acids. Trimming cost V 5 bases and J 6 bases, with 17 bases left between them. The CDR3, as DNA: TGTGCCACCAGCCTGCCCCGGGGTTATGTAAACACCATATATATT. Translating gives CATSLPRGYVNTIYI.

This clone was recorded at least ten times. Just one base apart from a much larger clone, this may be a read error. The chain combines TRBV3-1 with TRBJ1-2; 7 nucleotides match TRBD1. The CDR3 spans 13 residues. Per the germline V gene, CDR1 is LGHDT and CDR2 is YNNKEL (reference sequence). Here the CDR3 DNA reads TGTGCCAGCAGCCCACAGGGGCACTATGGCTACGCCTTC. Its protein product is CASSPQGHYGYAF.

This clone was counted ten times or more. This chain links TRBV6-2 or TRBV6-3 with TRBJ1-1, with D unresolved. The CDR3 covers 17 residues. Germline CDR1 MNHEY, CDR2 SVGEGT. V lost 2 bases, J lost 0 bases, and 16 bases lay in between. This CDR3 is CASSYPSPGRLNTEAFF. In nucleotides, the CDR3 is TGTGCCAGCAGTTACCCCTCCCCCGGACGGTTGAACACTGAAGCTTTCTTT.

This clone is termed medium-sized. V gene TRBV12-3 or TRBV12-4 combines with J gene TRBJ1-2, with D perhaps matching TRBD1 (6 bases). Trimming took 5 bases from V and 4 from J, leaving 14 bases between them. This CDR3 has 14 residues. The DNA for the CDR3 is TGTGCCAGCAGTAGACAGGAAACGCTCTATGGCTACACCTTC. Residues: CASSRQETLYGYTF.

This clone was picked up many times. J is TRBJ1-2 and V is TRBV6-4; D is unresolved. V was pared by 4 bases and J by 2 bases, with 11 bases between. Germline V gene data show CDR1 as MRHNA and CDR2 as SNTAGT. The CDR3 has 14 amino acids. The CDR3 loop reads CASSVSHQNYGYTF. As DNA, the CDR3 is TGTGCCAGCAGTGTGTCACATCAAAACTATGGCTACACCTTC.

This clone was seen a few times. A junction boundary mismatches the germline segment, possibly from a read error. The CDR3 nucleotides read TGTGCCATCGGTGATAGCGGGGGGGCCGGGGAGCTGTTTTTT. It specifies CAIGDSGGAGELFF. The gene calls are TRBV10-3 and TRBJ2-2; 11 positions match TRBD2. Germline CDR1 is ENHRY and CDR2 is SYGVKD. The CDR3 runs 14 residues.

This clone has a count of ten or more. The chain has TRBV9 and TRBJ2-1; D not certain. The germline CDR1 and CDR2 sequences are SGDLS and YYNGEE. V shed 4 bases and J shed 4 bases, with 9 bases lying between them. The CDR3 extends over 13 amino acids. The CDR3 nucleotides are TGTGCCAGCAGCACCAGAGTTTACAATGAGCAGTTCTTC. This codes for CASSTRVYNEQFF.

This clone occurred many times. CDR3 in amino acids: CASSRTSGETDTQYF. The CDR3 DNA is TGTGCCAGCAGCCGGACTAGCGGGGAAACAGATACGCAGTATTTT. The rearrangement uses TRBV3-1 and TRBJ2-3; 12 positions agree with TRBD2. Trimming at V came to 4 bases and at J to 3 bases, leaving 2 bases not matched to a gene. CDR3 length: 15 residues. Germline CDR1 is LGHDT and CDR2 is YNNKEL (reference sequence).